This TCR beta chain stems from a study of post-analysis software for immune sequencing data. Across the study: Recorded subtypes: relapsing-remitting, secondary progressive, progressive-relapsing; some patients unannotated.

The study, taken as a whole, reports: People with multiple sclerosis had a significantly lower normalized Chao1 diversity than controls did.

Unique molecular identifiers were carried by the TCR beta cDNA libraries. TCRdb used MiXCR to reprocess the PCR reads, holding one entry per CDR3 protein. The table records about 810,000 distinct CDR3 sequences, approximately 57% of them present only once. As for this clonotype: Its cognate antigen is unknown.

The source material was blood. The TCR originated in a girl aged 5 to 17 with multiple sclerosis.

CDR3 in amino acids: CASSQDLQGLREQFF. DNA of the CDR3: TGCGCCAGCAGCCAAGATCTCCAGGGGTTAAGAGAGCAGTTCTTC. The chain combines TRBV4-1 with TRBJ2-1; tentative D call: TRBD1 (6 bases). The CDR3 has 15 amino acids. Germline CDR1 MGHRA, CDR2 YSYEKL. The V end lost 0 bases, the J end lost 10 bases, and 16 bases lay between the germline ends.